This entry lists 17 T cell receptor beta chains sequenced from one sample in a study of response to subunit inactivated influenza vaccine. TCRdb reprocessed the RT-PCR reads with MiXCR, giving one entry per CDR3 protein. Of roughly 700,000 distinct CDR3 sequences listed, 15% to 19% are singletons. The starting material was PBMCs from blood, obtained roughly 13 days after vaccination. The receptors stem from a man in his fifties who received an inactivated influenza vaccine.

There are a few counts of this clonotype. The rearrangement uses TRBV7-2 and TRBJ2-1, with TRBD2 matching over 11 bases. The CDR3 length is 14 residues. V lost 6 bases, J lost 6 bases, and 4 bases stayed unmatched. Germline V gene lookup returns CDR1 SGHTA and CDR2 FQGNSA. The CDR3 spells CASRGTSGLNEQFF. The CDR3 region has the DNA TGTGCCAGCAGAGGGACTAGCGGCCTCAATGAGCAGTTCTTC. Based on the CDR3 plus reference TRBV7-2 and TRBJ2-1, the full variable domain is GAGVSQSPSNKVTEKGKDVELRCDPISGHTALYWYRQSLGQGLEFLIYFQGNSAPDKSGLPSDRFSAERTGGSVSTLTIQRTQQEDSAVYLCASRGTSGLNEQFFGPGTRLTVL.

This clonotype was observed a handful of times. The chain couples TRBV28 to TRBJ1-1; 7 bases map to TRBD1. Germline CDR1 and CDR2: MDHEN and SYDVKM. V lost 8 bases, J lost 5 bases, and 8 bases stayed unmatched. This CDR3 has 13 amino acids. The CDR3 region is CASVTGTRTEAFF. CDR3 sequence (DNA): TGTGCCAGCGTGACAGGGACGAGGACTGAAGCTTTCTTT.

The J gene is TRBJ2-5, the V gene TRBV29-1, with D uncertain. Trimming stripped 5 bases from V and 5 bases from J, with 6 bases between. The length of the CDR3 is 10 residues. Germline CDR1 SQVTM, CDR2 ANQGSEA. CDR3 coding DNA: TGCAGCGTTCAGCACGAGACCCAGTACTTC. Translation: CSVQHETQYF.

This clonotype was observed a few times. The V call is TRBV12-3 or TRBV12-4, the J call TRBJ1-5; 7 bases agree with TRBD1. There are 15 residues in the CDR3. V lost 5 bases, J lost 3 bases, and 7 bases stayed unmatched. The CDR3 sequence: CASSNRDSYNQPQHF. The CDR3 DNA sequence: TGTGCCAGCAGTAACCGGGACAGCTACAATCAGCCCCAGCATTTT.

This clonotype was detected a few times. The V and J genes are TRBV5-5 and TRBJ2-7, with TRBD1 matching over 7 bases. After removal of 3 bases from V and 6 bases from J, the junction contained 9 bases not matched to a gene. Germline values: CDR1 SGHKS, CDR2 YYEKEE (reference sequence). This CDR3 comprises 14 residues. DNA of the CDR3: TGTGCCAGCAGCTCACAGGGGAGTGGCGCCGAGCAGTACTTC. As protein: CASSSQGSGAEQYF. The full variable domain, rest sourced from reference TRBV5-5 and TRBJ2-7, is DAGVTQSPTHLIKTRGQQVTLRCSPISGHKSVSWYQQVLGQGPQFIFQYYEKEERGRGNFPDRFSARQFPNYSSELNVNALLLGDSALYLCASSSQGSGAEQYFGPGTRLTVT.

This clonotype has a count of ten or more. The chain has TRBV5-1 and TRBJ1-2; no reliable D call. The germline gives CDR1 SGHRS, CDR2 YFSETQ. Trimming left V 0 bases short and J 2 bases short, with 11 bases between. The CDR3 sequence is 15 residues long. CDR3 DNA: TGCGCCAGCAGCTTGGCCAATATTGGAAACTATGGCTACACCTTC. It is translated as CASSLANIGNYGYTF. Complete variable domain (other parts from reference TRBV5-1 and TRBJ1-2): KAGVTQTPRYLIKTRGQQVTLSCSPISGHRSVSWYQQTPGQGLQFLFEYFSETQRNKGNFPGRFSGRQFSNSRSEMNVSTLELGDSALYLCASSLANIGNYGYTFGSGTRLTVV.

The chain is built from TRBV7-2 and TRBJ2-3, with 10 bases matching TRBD2. This CDR3 spans 16 amino acids. J gave up 7 bases and V 5 bases, and 12 bases lay outside the gene matches. Germline CDR1 reads SGHTA; CDR2 reads FQGNSA. CDR3: CASSPGLAAYYNTQYF. CDR3 bases: TGTGCCAGCAGCCCAGGACTAGCGGCTTATTACAATACGCAGTATTTT.

The chain employs TRBV10-3 and TRBJ1-1; D gene ambiguous. Germline CDR1 and CDR2: ENHRY and SYGVKD. This CDR3 has 13 amino acids. V was cut by 8 bases and J by 1 base, with 11 bases left in between. CDR3 sequence: CAIGTAENTEAFF. CDR3 bases: TGTGCCATCGGAACAGCGGAGAACACTGAAGCTTTCTTT.

This clonotype showed up many times. The chain couples TRBV5-1 to TRBJ2-7; D is possibly TRBD2 (5 bases). Germline lookup yields CDR1 SGHRS and CDR2 YFSETQ. Trimming pared 0 bases from V and 5 bases from J, leaving 12 bases between. This CDR3 has 14 amino acids. Written as DNA, the CDR3 is TGCGCCAGCAGCTTGGGACACCTCGGGAACGAGCAGTACTTC. It specifies CASSLGHLGNEQYF.

The chain uses TRBV11-1 and TRBJ2-7, with 8 nucleotides matching TRBD2. The CDR3 has 15 amino acids. Germline values: CDR1 SGHAT, CDR2 FQDESV (reference sequence). The V and J ends lost 3 bases and 0 bases, in that order; junction bases with no gene match: 4. The DNA for the CDR3 is TGTGCCAGCAGCTTCCAGCGGGGGAGCTCCTACGAGCAGTACTTC. Amino acids: CASSFQRGSSYEQYF.

This clonotype was observed a few times. This sequence joins TRBV3-1 and TRBJ2-7; 8 bases match TRBD2. The CDR3 has 17 residues. Germline V gene sequence: CDR1 LGHDT, CDR2 YNNKEL (reference sequence). V shed 4 bases and J 3 bases; nucleotides not matched to a gene: 14. CDR3 in DNA: TGTGCCAGCAGCCCCCGAGGGACCAGCGGGGGTATCTACGAGCAGTACTTC. Translation: CASSPRGTSGGIYEQYF.

Concerning this clonotype itself: A much bigger clone sits one base away, suggesting this may be a read error. The chain carries TRBV20-1 and TRBJ2-5; 8 bases are shared with TRBD2. The germline CDR1 and CDR2 sequences are DFQATT and SNEGSKA (reference sequence). The CDR3 is made up of 14 amino acids. The V segment lost 5 bases and the J segment 2 bases; nucleotides outside the gene matches: 7. The chain's CDR3 is CSAPPAGVQETQYF. The CDR3 region has the DNA TGCAGTGCTCCCCCAGCGGGAGTACAAGAGACCCAGTACTTC.

This clonotype was seen only a few times. The rearrangement uses TRBV20-1 and TRBJ1-5; D unclear. Trimming left V 0 bases short and J 6 bases short, with 3 bases between. This CDR3 contains 11 residues. Germline assignment: CDR1 DFQATT and CDR2 SNEGSKA (reference sequence). The DNA for the CDR3 is TGCAGTGCTAGAGAAGGTCAGCCCCAGCATTTT. Translation gives CSAREGQPQHF.

The chain is built from TRBV27 and TRBJ2-7; 9 nucleotides match TRBD2. This CDR3 region has 14 residues. The J segment lost 7 bases and the V segment lost 2 bases, leaving 6 bases of the junction unmatched. Germline-derived CDR1 and CDR2 are MNHEY and SMNVEV (reference sequence). CDR3 loop: CASSLQRGVSEQYF. The CDR3 DNA reads as TGTGCCAGCAGTTTACAGCGGGGGGTGTCGGAGCAGTACTTC.

This clonotype was observed a handful of times. This rearrangement joins TRBV7-9 to TRBJ2-5; D is possibly TRBD2 (5 bases). Germline lookup yields CDR1 SEHNR and CDR2 FQNEAQ (reference sequence). This CDR3 contains 14 residues. The V end was cut by 3 bases, the J end by 4 bases, with 12 bases between. This CDR3 is CASSFGVSTETQYF. CDR3 nucleotide sequence: TGTGCCAGCAGCTTCGGGGTCAGTACAGAGACCCAGTACTTC. Drawing the rest from reference TRBV7-9 and TRBJ2-5, the complete variable domain is DTGVSQNPRHKITKRGQNVTFRCDPISEHNRLYWYRQTLGQGPEFLTYFQNEAQLEKSRLLSDRFSAERPKGSFSTLEIQRTEQGDSAMYLCASSFGVSTETQYFGPGTRLLVL.

The chain recombines TRBV5-1 with TRBJ1-6; no clear D gene. Germline V lookup: CDR1 SGHRS, CDR2 YFSETQ. The CDR3 is 15 amino acids. Trimming took off 4 bases at V and 7 bases at J, with 15 bases between the two ends. Written as DNA, the CDR3 is TGCGCCAGCAGCCCTTTCGCAAACGAGAATTCACCCCTCCACTTT. Amino acid sequence: CASSPFANENSPLHF.

This chain links TRBV4-2 with TRBJ2-5; 11 bases agree with TRBD2. This CDR3 is built from 16 residues. V was pared by 2 bases and J by 2 bases, with 4 bases of the junction left unmatched. CDR1 is LGHNA and CDR2 is YNFKEQ in the germline V gene. CDR3 sequence (DNA): TGTGCCAGCAGCCAACCCGGGACTAGCGGACAAGAGACCCAGTACTTC. Its translation: CASSQPGTSGQETQYF.